The 18 T cell receptor beta chains in this list originate from one sample, sequenced in a study of regulatory T cells in long-lasting Graves disease. TCR beta libraries were built with iRepertoire HTBI primers and Arm-PCR of CDR3 regions. TCRdb re-derived calls from the multiplex PCR reads in MiXCR, one entry per CDR3 protein. This sample yields 380,000 or so distinct CDR3 sequences, of which 16% are seen a single time; around 20% belongs to the top ten. Time point noted: newly diagnosed GD, antithyroid drugs for less than 3 months. Making the TCR library involved RNA that had been extracted from PBMCs. The same sample was also studied in work on T cells in Graves' hyperthyroidism and ophthalmopathy.

The material sequenced was peripheral blood mononuclear cells (PBMCs), taken at new diagnosis, from a patient treated with antithyroid drugs. These receptors all stem from a woman under 30 with Graves disease.

This clonotype occurred many times. Here the CDR3 DNA reads TGTGCCAGCAGTGAAGAGGGACCTACGAAGCAGTACTTC. It is translated as CASSEEGPTKQYF. V and J are TRBV2 and TRBJ2-7; D could derive from TRBD1 or TRBD2 (5 bases each). V was pared by 1 base and J by 8 bases, with 12 bases between. The CDR3 has 13 residues. Germline CDR1 reads SNHLY; CDR2 reads FYNNEI.

Comment on this clonotype: A read error may explain this, as a much larger clone is one base away. The CDR3 DNA sequence: TGTGCCAGCAGTCGAAGAGGGGCGAATGAAAAACTGTTTTTT. Residues: CASSRRGANEKLFF. This sequence joins TRBV2 and TRBJ1-4, with D possibly being TRBD1 (5 bases). Germline V gene sequence: CDR1 SNHLY, CDR2 FYNNEI. This CDR3 has 14 amino acids. V was cut by 5 bases and J by 5 bases, with 12 bases left in between.

The gene calls are TRBV29-1 and TRBJ1-5, with D possibly TRBD1 on 5 matching bases. This CDR3 is built from 13 residues. In germline, CDR1 is SQVTM, CDR2 ANQGSEA. Trimming took off 8 bases at V and 6 bases at J, with 17 bases between the two ends. The DNA for the CDR3 is TGCAGCTGCCTCGGGGGAAGGGGTCAGCCCCAGCATTTT. Its translation is CSCLGGRGQPQHF. The whole variable domain, filled in from reference TRBV29-1 and TRBJ1-5, reads SAVISQKPSRDICQRGTSLTIQCQVDSQVTMMFWYRQQPGQSLTLIATANQGSEATYESGFVIDKFPISRPNLTFSTLTVSNMSPEDSSIYLCSCLGGRGQPQHFGDGTRLSIL.

This clonotype was recorded at least ten times. The V call is TRBV12-3 or TRBV12-4, the J call TRBJ2-1; 9 bases are shared with TRBD1. This CDR3 region has 16 residues. V shed 6 bases, J shed 5 bases, and the junction held 11 bases outside the gene matches. CDR3 sequence: CASRSRPGQGDNEQFF. In DNA form, the CDR3 reads TGTGCCAGCAGATCAAGACCGGGACAGGGTGACAATGAGCAGTTCTTC.

The table lists this clonotype with many counts. The chain links TRBV3-1 to TRBJ1-6, with 7 bases lining up with TRBD1. The ends lost 4 bases at V and 9 bases at J; junction bases unmatched: 12. From germline, CDR1 is LGHDT and CDR2 YNNKEL (reference sequence). The CDR3 spans 16 residues. The CDR3, as DNA: TGTGCCAGCAGCCTCGGACAGACAGGGCGAGGTTCACCCCTCCACTTT. Protein product: CASSLGQTGRGSPLHF.

At least ten counts were recorded for this clonotype. J is TRBJ2-3 and V is TRBV6-2 or TRBV6-3; perhaps TRBD2 as D (6 bases). Trimming pared 5 bases from V and 3 bases from J, leaving 18 bases between. The CDR3 loop spans 16 amino acids. CDR1 is MNHEY and CDR2 is SVGEGT in the germline V gene. CDR3 loop: CASSEPVFGGTDTQYF. The CDR3 nucleotides read TGTGCCAGCAGTGAACCGGTTTTTGGGGGGACAGATACGCAGTATTTT.

This clonotype has at least ten counts. The chain is built from TRBV29-1 and TRBJ1-2; D might be TRBD1 (5 bases). The germline V gene has CDR1 SQVTM and CDR2 ANQGSEA. This CDR3 spans 12 amino acids. Between the trimmed V and J ends, which lost 2 bases and 4 bases, there was a span of 8 bases. This CDR3 reads CSVERGLYGYTF. CDR3 coding DNA: TGCAGCGTTGAAAGGGGCCTCTATGGCTACACCTTC.

This clonotype was counted at least ten times. This sequence joins TRBV2 and TRBJ2-3; D may correspond to TRBD1 or TRBD2 (5 bases each). Per germline, CDR1 SNHLY and CDR2 FYNNEI. V gave up 1 base and J gave up 10 bases, with 12 bases separating them. The CDR3 is 13 amino acids. CDR3 region: CASSEGPGRSQYF. The CDR3 region has the DNA TGTGCCAGCAGTGAAGGGCCAGGGAGATCGCAGTATTTT.

At least ten counts were recorded for this clonotype. CDR3 in amino acids: CASSQDSSVEQYF. The CDR3 nucleotides are TGTGCCAGCAGCCAAGATAGTTCGGTCGAGCAGTACTTC. This chain uses TRBV3-1 with TRBJ2-7; D gene ambiguous. From germline, CDR1 is LGHDT and CDR2 YNNKEL (reference sequence). Trimming cost V 0 bases and J 6 bases, with 9 bases left between them. The CDR3 contains 13 residues.

This clonotype was observed many times. Written as DNA, the CDR3 is TGTGCCAGCAGCCAAGATAGTCTAGCGGGCCCTCAGTTCTTC. This encodes CASSQDSLAGPQFF. The J gene is TRBJ2-1, the V gene TRBV3-1; 8 bases are shared with TRBD2. The CDR3 has 14 amino acids. V trimming: 0 bases; J trimming: 13 bases; junction bases outside the gene matches: 8. The V gene's germline CDR1 is LGHDT and CDR2 YNNKEL (reference sequence).

This clonotype was detected many times. This chain links TRBV12-3 or TRBV12-4 with TRBJ1-2; 11 nucleotides align to TRBD1. V was clipped by 5 bases and J by 5 bases; unmatched bases: 7. The CDR3 has 15 residues. The CDR3 DNA follows: TGTGCCAGCAGTCCACGGACAGGGGGCCAATATGGCTACACCTTC. It is translated as CASSPRTGGQYGYTF.

This clonotype was seen at least ten times. The CDR3 region has the DNA TGTGCCAGTAGTCCCCGGACAGGGATGAACACTGAAGCTTTCTTT. Protein: CASSPRTGMNTEAFF. The V call is TRBV19, the J call TRBJ1-1; the match to TRBD1 covers 8 bases. The ends lost 5 bases at V and 0 bases at J; junction bases unmatched: 5. Germline values: CDR1 LNHDA, CDR2 SQIVND (reference sequence). The CDR3 spans 15 residues.

This rearrangement joins TRBV9 to TRBJ1-5, with D hard to call. V lost 0 bases, J lost 3 bases, and 4 bases lay in between. CDR3 size: 13 residues. The V gene's germline CDR1 is SGDLS and CDR2 YYNGEE. For the CDR3, the DNA is TGTGCCAGCAGCGTAGAGGACAATCAGCCCCAGCATTTT. This sequence encodes CASSVEDNQPQHF.

The rearrangement joins TRBV7-2 to TRBJ2-7; D not certain. Germline assignment: CDR1 SGHTA and CDR2 FQGNSA. V lost 3 bases, J lost 3 bases, and 12 bases lay in between. The CDR3 is 14 amino acids. CDR3 DNA sequence: TGTGCCAGCAGCTTCCCAGCCCAAGACTACGAGCAGTACTTC. Protein sequence: CASSFPAQDYEQYF.

This chain links TRBV6-2 or TRBV6-3 with TRBJ2-1; no clear D. CDR3 length: 8 residues. V was pared by 3 bases and J by 15 bases, with 3 bases between. Germline V CDR1 and CDR2: MNHEY, SVGEGT. The CDR3 region has the DNA TGTGCCAGCAGTTATGGGTTCTTC. It specifies CASSYGFF.

This clonotype was seen at least ten times. The chain combines TRBV30 with TRBJ1-5; TRBD1 matches 8 bases. This CDR3 is built from 15 residues. Germline CDR1 GTSNPN, CDR2 SVGIG (reference sequence). Unmatched junction bases numbered 8, after V lost 1 base and J lost 6 bases. CDR3 in DNA: TGTGCCTGGAGTGAAAGACAGGGGTACACTCAGCCCCAGCATTTT. Its protein is CAWSERQGYTQPQHF.

This clonotype was seen many times. The CDR3 nucleotides are TGTGCTAGTGGACAGCTTTACAATGAGCAGTTCTTC. Protein sequence: CASGQLYNEQFF. The chain uses TRBV12-5 and TRBJ2-1; no clear D. In germline, CDR1 is LGHNT, CDR2 FRNRAP. The ends were cut back, 6 bases at V and 4 bases at J, with 7 bases in the middle. The CDR3 contains 12 residues.

For this clonotype: A far larger clone is one base from this, pointing to a likely read error. The chain couples TRBV18 to TRBJ2-1; D is unresolved. The DNA matches TRBJ2-5 better at its end, which makes the J call doubtful. Germline loops: CDR1 KGHSH, CDR2 LQKENI. The CDR3 length is 14 residues. The CDR3: CGSSPLGSVETQYF. In DNA form, the CDR3 reads TGTGGCAGCTCACCACTTGGCAGCGTGGAGACCCAGTACTTC.